This T cell receptor (beta chain) is from a study of blood T cell repertoires in COVID-19. Whole-study context: Samples came from the United States, Italy and Spain, spanning acute and convalescent COVID-19. T cells, B-cell-depleted T cells, or PBMCs supplied cDNA or gDNA.

Study processing details: Quantification of nucleated cells was approximated via reference gene primer amplification. This table comes from immunoSEQ multiplex PCR, and its TCRdb copy is limited to in-frame clones, with some not included. V, J and clone size are taken as reported in that table, and D and trimming were inferred from the DNA itself. The table lists about 140,000 clones, about 81% of them singletons, with approximately 4.1% in the top ten. The TCR sequence derives from a woman older than 75 with acute or convalescent COVID-19. Sequences were obtained from peripheral blood.

For the CDR3, the DNA is TGTGCCAGCAGATACAGCGGGAGCCCCTACAATGAGCAGTTCTTC. Its translation is CASRYSGSPYNEQFF. The V gene is TRBV28, the J gene TRBJ2-1; the match to TRBD2 covers 8 bases. The CDR3 spans 15 residues. Germline loops: CDR1 MDHEN, CDR2 SYDVKM. With 6 bases clipped from V and 2 bases from J, the junction kept 6 bases outside the gene matches.